Presented here are 20 T cell receptor beta chains from one specimen sequenced in a study of cytomegalovirus exposure and HLA in healthy donors. The PCR used 60 Vbeta and 13 Jbeta primers. The repertoire was sequenced with immunoSEQ multiplex PCR; TCRdb's copy has only in-frame clones and lacks some. This repertoire shows about 94,000 clones, roughly 80% found once; its top ten account for 6.5% to 9%. The sequenced material came from PBMCs. The receptor source for this set is a man aged 35-49 years in good health and CMV-seropositive.

The genes are TRBV10-3 and TRBJ2-1; 12 bases align to TRBD2. CDR1 is ENHRY, CDR2 SYGVKD, per germline. After removal of 5 bases from V and 8 bases from J, the junction contained 7 bases not matched to a gene. The CDR3 is 15 amino acids. CDR3 bases: TGTGCCATCAGTCTTACTAGCGGGAGGAGGGATGAGCAGTTCTTC. Protein: CAISLTSGRRDEQFF.

J is TRBJ2-2 and V is TRBV29-1; D unresolved. Trimming took off 4 bases at V and 5 bases at J, with 11 bases between the two ends. Germline V lookup: CDR1 SQVTM, CDR2 ANQGSEA. The CDR3 runs 13 residues. CDR3 nucleotides: TGCAGCGTTGCAGAGCGTTGGACCGGGGAGCTGTTTTTT. It yields the protein CSVAERWTGELFF.

The DNA of the CDR3 is TGCGCCAGCAGCCAAGAGGAGTCTAGCAATCAGCCCCAGCATTTT. Translation gives CASSQEESSNQPQHF. The chain is built from TRBV4-1 and TRBJ1-5, with D unclear. The germline V and J ends were trimmed by 0 bases and 0 bases, with 6 bases remaining between them. Germline V gives CDR1 MGHRA, CDR2 YSYEKL. CDR3 length equals 15 residues.

V gene TRBV10-3 combines with J gene TRBJ1-1; no clear D gene. Looked up from germline, CDR1 is ENHRY and CDR2 is SYGVKD. The CDR3 consists of 14 residues. Trimming stripped 0 bases from V and 6 bases from J, with 11 bases between. The CDR3 DNA reads TGTGCCATCAGTGAGTCGCCCGCCGGGGCTGAAGCTTTCTTT. It specifies CAISESPAGAEAFF.

The V gene is TRBV28, the J gene TRBJ2-1; 10 bases line up with TRBD2. Per germline, CDR1 MDHEN and CDR2 SYDVKM. The CDR3 runs 13 residues. V lost 10 bases and J lost 9; bases outside the gene matches: 9. This CDR3 reads CATSGRAGGEQFF. The CDR3 nucleotides are TGTGCCACGAGCGGGAGGGCCGGAGGTGAGCAGTTCTTC.

Comment on this clone: The germline gene is not matched at one end of the junction; a read error may be the cause. J is TRBJ1-1 and V is TRBV29-1, with D hard to call. This CDR3 is built from 10 residues. Germline assignment: CDR1 SQVTM and CDR2 ANQGSEA. The CDR3 loop is CSVGEVETAF. The DNA of the CDR3 is TGCAGCGTTGGGGAGGTCGAAACCGCTTTT.

This chain joins TRBV4-1 and TRBJ2-1, with 10 bases that match TRBD2. Germline values: CDR1 MGHRA, CDR2 YSYEKL. This CDR3 is built from 16 residues. V lost 4 bases, J lost 2 bases, and 5 bases stayed unmatched. The CDR3 coding sequence is TGCGCCAGCAGCCGCAGCGGGGGGGCCGCCTACAATGAGCAGTTCTTC. Amino acid sequence: CASSRSGGAAYNEQFF.

The CDR3 region has the DNA TGTGCCAGCAGCTTGGGACTAGCGGGGATCCAAGAGACCCAGTACTTC. Amino acid sequence: CASSLGLAGIQETQYF. V gene TRBV5-8 combines with J gene TRBJ2-5; 11 bases line up with TRBD2. In germline, CDR1 is SGHTS, CDR2 YDEGEE. CDR3 length: 16 residues. The trim removed 0 bases at V and 1 base at J, leaving 2 bases unmatched. The full variable domain, its missing parts supplied by reference TRBV5-8 and TRBJ2-5, is EAGVTQSPTHLIKTRGQQATLRCSPISGHTSVYWYQQALGLGLQFLLWYDEGEERNRGNFPPRFSGRQFPNYSSELNVNALELEDSALYLCASSLGLAGIQETQYFGPGTRLLVL.

The chain recombines TRBV4-1 with TRBJ2-7, with 9 bases matching TRBD1. This CDR3 region has 15 residues. V shed 1 base, J shed 0 bases, and the junction held 1 base outside the gene matches. CDR1 is MGHRA, CDR2 YSYEKL, per germline. CDR3 nucleotide sequence: TGCGCCAGCAGCCAAGGGACAGGGGACTCCTACGAGCAGTACTTC. Protein product: CASSQGTGDSYEQYF.

This clone was seen a single time. This chain links TRBV7-9 with TRBJ2-5; 10 bases fit TRBD2. The germline CDR1 and CDR2 sequences are SEHNR and FQNEAQ (reference sequence). With V trimmed by 8 bases and J by 5 bases, 8 bases remained unmatched. This CDR3 comprises 14 residues. The DNA for the CDR3 is TGTGCCAGCTCGAAAGGGACTAGCGAGGAGACCCAGTACTTC. This translates into CASSKGTSEETQYF.

This clone has just a few counts. The rearrangement links TRBV6-5 to TRBJ2-7; 8 bases agree with TRBD1. The CDR3 runs 15 residues. Germline V gives CDR1 MNHEY, CDR2 SVGAGI. Trimming removed 8 bases from V and 0 bases from J; junction bases left unmatched: 9. CDR3 DNA sequence: TGTGCCAGCGCCAGGGGGCCCCTCAACTCCTACGAGCAGTACTTC. It codes for CASARGPLNSYEQYF.

This clone was observed once. The gene calls are TRBV7-2 and TRBJ2-7; D gene uncertain. Trimming cost V 2 bases and J 2 bases, with 10 bases left between them. From germline, CDR1 is SGHTA and CDR2 FQGNSA. This CDR3 is 14 amino acids long. CDR3 in amino acids: CASSLNLQAYEQYF. The CDR3 DNA reads TGTGCCAGCAGCTTAAATCTCCAGGCCTACGAGCAGTACTTC. Complete variable domain (other parts from reference TRBV7-2 and TRBJ2-7): GAGVSQSPSNKVTEKGKDVELRCDPISGHTALYWYRQSLGQGLEFLIYFQGNSAPDKSGLPSDRFSAERTGGSVSTLTIQRTQQEDSAVYLCASSLNLQAYEQYFGPGTRLTVT.

This clone was detected once. This sequence joins TRBV4-1 and TRBJ2-1, with no clear D. V lost 1 base and J 0 bases, leaving 13 bases between the germline ends. The CDR3 extends over 17 amino acids. Germline V gives CDR1 MGHRA, CDR2 YSYEKL. The CDR3 here is CASSQGGGRSSYNEQFF. For the CDR3, the DNA is TGCGCCAGCAGCCAAGGAGGCGGTCGGAGCTCCTACAATGAGCAGTTCTTC.

The J gene is TRBJ2-6, the V gene TRBV15; 12 bases agree with TRBD1. In germline, CDR1 is LNHNV, CDR2 YYDKDF (reference sequence). With 8 bases clipped from V and 4 bases from J, the junction kept 9 bases outside the gene matches. This CDR3 is 17 amino acids long. This CDR3 reads CATAKGQGAGGANVLTF. Written as DNA, the CDR3 is TGTGCCACCGCTAAGGGACAGGGGGCGGGAGGGGCCAACGTCCTGACTTTC.

The chain couples TRBV25-1 to TRBJ2-1; 10 bases line up with TRBD1. Germline V CDR1 and CDR2: MGHDK, SYGVNS. V dropped 10 bases and J dropped 5; count of bases not matched to a gene: 8. The CDR3 totals 14 residues. The CDR3 reads CANPGTGENNEQFF. In DNA form, the CDR3 reads TGTGCCAACCCCGGGACAGGGGAAAACAATGAGCAGTTCTTC.

The rearrangement uses TRBV5-8 and TRBJ2-7; 12 bases are shared with TRBD2. This CDR3 contains 17 residues. Unmatched junction bases numbered 8, after V lost 0 bases and J lost 4 bases. Germline V gene sequence: CDR1 SGHTS, CDR2 YDEGEE. The chain's CDR3 is CASSLVPSGRAAYEQYF. The CDR3 nucleotides read TGTGCCAGCAGCTTGGTACCTAGCGGGAGGGCCGCGTACGAGCAGTACTTC.

V gene TRBV6-5 combines with J gene TRBJ2-3; D might be TRBD1 (5 bases). Trimming took 5 bases from V and 3 from J, leaving 12 bases between them. This CDR3 has 14 residues. Germline CDR1 is MNHEY and CDR2 is SVGAGI. The CDR3 DNA follows: TGTGCCAGCAGTCTATCCAGGGAAACAGATACGCAGTATTTT. This translates into CASSLSRETDTQYF.

The sample holds a few counts of this clone. This chain joins TRBV5-1 and TRBJ2-5; D perhaps matches TRBD2 (5 bases). V lost 3 bases and J 5 bases, leaving 14 bases between the germline ends. The length of the CDR3 is 14 residues. Germline V gene sequence: CDR1 SGHRS, CDR2 YFSETQ. The CDR3 here is CASSWGSGLETQYF. The CDR3 coding sequence is TGCGCCAGCAGCTGGGGATCGGGATTGGAGACCCAGTACTTC.

The chain employs TRBV9 and TRBJ1-2; D is unresolved. This CDR3 is built from 15 residues. Looked up from germline, CDR1 is SGDLS and CDR2 is YYNGEE. Trimming shortened V by 0 bases and J by 4 bases, and 13 bases separated the two germline ends. CDR3 sequence reads: CASSVAGSLAYGYTF. Here the CDR3 DNA reads TGTGCCAGCAGCGTAGCAGGCAGCCTGGCCTATGGCTACACCTTC.

The chain is built from TRBV5-1 and TRBJ2-5; 11 nucleotides agree with TRBD2. Germline trimming cut 0 bases from V and 5 bases from J; bases unmatched to any gene: 12. The CDR3 is 18 amino acids. The germline CDR1 and CDR2 sequences are SGHRS and YFSETQ. The CDR3 coding sequence is TGCGCCAGCAGCTTGGGAGGCCTTGGACTAGCGGGCGGTGAGACCCAGTACTTC. It yields the protein CASSLGGLGLAGGETQYF.